This TCR beta chain was identified in a study of cytomegalovirus exposure and HLA in healthy donors. Study-wide context: Of all 400 or so donors who were genotyped, about 84% belonged to the Caucasian-associated ancestry cluster. Overall study findings and caveats: Prediction of most subjects' HLA-A and HLA-B alleles by TCR beta sequences was reportedly accurate.

Healthy people donating bone marrow made up the donors. As for this clone: The antigen is undetermined.

The PCR used 60 Vbeta and 13 Jbeta primers. As processed by the authors: Unique TCR beta chains numbered approximately 80 million in a later analysis, with roughly 11 million shared. Sequencing used immunoSEQ multiplex PCR; TCRdb keeps in-frame clones, though not all of them. That table furnishes V, J and clone size, whereas the DNA furnished D and trimming. The sample consists of approximately 100,000 clones, 65% to 80% of them appearing once. The CDR3 is 11 amino acids. Germline V CDR1 and CDR2: SNHLY, FYNNEI. The clonotype was recovered from a female donor in good health and CMV-seronegative. Sequences were obtained from PBMCs. The chain combines TRBV2 with TRBJ2-5; D ambiguous. The J call may not be correct, given that the DNA end is closer to TRBJ2-7. The CDR3 spells CASTSSYEQYF. CDR3 DNA: TGTGCCAGCACTAGCTCCTACGAGCAGTACTTC.